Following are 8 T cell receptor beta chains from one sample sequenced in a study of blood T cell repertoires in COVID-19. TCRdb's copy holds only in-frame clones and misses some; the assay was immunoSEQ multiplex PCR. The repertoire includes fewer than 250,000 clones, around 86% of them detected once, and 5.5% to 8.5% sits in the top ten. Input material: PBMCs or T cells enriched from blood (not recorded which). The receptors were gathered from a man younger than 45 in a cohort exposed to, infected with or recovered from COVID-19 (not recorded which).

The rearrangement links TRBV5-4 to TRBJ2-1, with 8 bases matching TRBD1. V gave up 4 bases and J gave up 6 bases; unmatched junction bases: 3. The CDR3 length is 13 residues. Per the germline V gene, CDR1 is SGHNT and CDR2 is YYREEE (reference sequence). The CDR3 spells CASSKGQGNEQFF. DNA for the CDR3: TGTGCCAGCAGCAAAGGACAGGGCAATGAGCAGTTCTTC.

CDR3 in DNA: TGTGCCAGCAGCTTAGGCCGGGGTTACGAGCAGTACTTC. Translating it yields CASSLGRGYEQYF. The chain has TRBV13 and TRBJ2-7, with a weak D call TRBD2 (5 bases). The CDR3 spans 13 residues. Trimming pared 0 bases from V and 4 bases from J, leaving 7 bases between. Germline V gives CDR1 PRHDT, CDR2 FYEKMQ (reference sequence).

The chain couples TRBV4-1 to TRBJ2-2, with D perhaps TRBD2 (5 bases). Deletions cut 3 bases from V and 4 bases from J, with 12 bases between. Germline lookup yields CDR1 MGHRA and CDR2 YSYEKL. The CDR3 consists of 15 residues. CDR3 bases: TGCGCCAGCAGCCAGTTAGGTGCGGGCACCGGGGAGCTGTTTTTT. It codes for CASSQLGAGTGELFF.

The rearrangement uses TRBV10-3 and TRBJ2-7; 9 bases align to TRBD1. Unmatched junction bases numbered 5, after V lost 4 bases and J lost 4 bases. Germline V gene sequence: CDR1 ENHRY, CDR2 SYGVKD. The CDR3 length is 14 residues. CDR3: CAISASGQGYEQYF. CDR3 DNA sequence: TGTGCCATCAGTGCCTCGGGACAGGGTTACGAGCAGTACTTC.

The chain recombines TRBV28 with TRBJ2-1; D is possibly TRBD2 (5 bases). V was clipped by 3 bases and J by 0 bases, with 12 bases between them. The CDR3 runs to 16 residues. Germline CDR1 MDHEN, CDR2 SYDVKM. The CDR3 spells CASSLRSTSSYNEQFF. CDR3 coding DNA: TGTGCCAGCAGTTTGCGGTCTACTAGCTCCTACAATGAGCAGTTCTTC.

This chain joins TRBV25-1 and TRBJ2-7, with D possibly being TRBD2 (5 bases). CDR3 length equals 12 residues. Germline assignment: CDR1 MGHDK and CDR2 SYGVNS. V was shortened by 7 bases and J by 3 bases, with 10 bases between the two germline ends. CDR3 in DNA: TGTGCCAGCAATTCCGGGGTCTACGAGCAGTACTTC. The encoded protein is CASNSGVYEQYF.

The CDR3 here is CASSLWGQGISNQPQHF. CDR3 DNA sequence: TGTGCCAGCAGCTTATGGGGACAGGGGATTAGCAATCAGCCCCAGCATTTT. The chain links TRBV7-8 to TRBJ1-5; 10 nucleotides line up with TRBD1. Germline V lookup: CDR1 SGHVS, CDR2 FQNEAQ. The CDR3 has 17 residues. With V trimmed by 2 bases and J by 0 bases, 4 bases remained unmatched.

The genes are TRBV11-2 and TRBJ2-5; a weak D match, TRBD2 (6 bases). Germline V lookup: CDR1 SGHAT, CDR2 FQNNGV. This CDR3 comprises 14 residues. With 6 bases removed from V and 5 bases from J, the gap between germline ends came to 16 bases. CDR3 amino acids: CASSSWRDGETQYF. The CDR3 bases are TGTGCCAGCAGTTCGTGGAGGGACGGGGAGACCCAGTACTTC.